This TCR beta chain was profiled in a study of cytomegalovirus exposure and HLA in healthy donors. Profiled with immunoSEQ multiplex PCR; TCRdb holds only in-frame clones, not every one. This table holds 65,000 or so clones, about 94% found once. CDR1 is MGHDK, CDR2 SYGVNS, per germline. The CDR3 has 16 amino acids. V trimming: 3 bases; J trimming: 6 bases; junction bases outside the gene matches: 13. The receptor was derived from a man aged 18 to 29 in good health and CMV-seropositive. This chain joins TRBV25-1 and TRBJ2-7; 8 nucleotides agree with TRBD1. Material: PBMCs. CDR3 sequence reads: CASSDLGQGISSEQYF. The CDR3 DNA sequence: TGTGCCAGCAGTGACCTCGGACAGGGAATCTCCAGCGAGCAGTACTTC.